These T cell receptor beta chains were read from a single sample in a study of identical twins. In TCRdb, the 5' RACE reads were re-called with MiXCR into one record per CDR3 protein. The repertoire includes fewer than 500,000 distinct CDR3 sequences, about 13% of them detected once, and 0.98% sits in the top ten. Another study also made use of these data, one on yellow fever vaccine responses in identical twins.

The sequenced sample consisted of CD4+ T cells sorted from blood. Receptor source: a woman between 18 and 29 years old in good health. CDR3s include the opening cysteine and the closing phenylalanine or tryptophan. Rows give clone size only sometimes, using once, few, many, or a class for an expanded clone.

many	TRBV10-2	CASSPRGDEQFF
NA	TRBV4-1	CASRLGGGHNTGELFF
many	TRBV3-1	CASSQSASSYEQYF
few	TRBV10-1	CASSGLGAKNIQYF
NA	TRBV20-1	CSARDLGHEQFF
NA	TRBV7-2	CASSAPAGKTDTQYF
few	TRBV3-1	CASSRVSRSEQFF
few	TRBV7-2	CASSLVGSGGVRDTQYF
many	TRBV18	CASSPSRDTGELFF
many	TRBV7-2	CASSLTFVLEQYF
few	TRBV3-1	CASSQALAGEGNEQYF
NA	TRBV12-3/TRBV12-4	CASSSDRSRSGQPQHF
many	TRBV7-2	CASSPGGAVNYGYTF
few	TRBV7-8	CASSATPGLANTGELFF
few	TRBV5-1	CASSLGSGEPIHEQFF
NA	TRBV6-2/TRBV6-3	CASSLMRGKNTGELFF
few	TRBV30	CAWETSGRANEQFF
few	TRBV20-1	CSARGGLRNQPQHF
NA	TRBV7-3	CASQQENTGELFF
many	TRBV2	CASSESRTGELFF
many	TRBV7-2	CASTPLDTQYF
few	TRBV5-6	CASSFDRGQITEAFF
few	TRBV6-1	CARSQTSVSVTQYF
few	TRBV3-1	CASSQVSSRETQYF
many	TRBV25-1	CASSAHNTEAFF
NA	TRBV21-1	CASSGMTGTGRKNEQYF
few	TRBV9	CASSVTTASEQYF
NA	TRBV25-1	CASNIKEGAEAFF
NA	TRBV20-1	CSANRPTGVDTGELFF
NA	TRBV7-2	CASSLMGRFQETQYF
NA	TRBV4-3	CASSQDPRGNEQYF
NA	TRBV20-1	CSARFRLNTEAFF
NA	TRBV15	CATNRNTGELFF
few	TRBV3-1	CASSLTGLAGPGGETQYF
NA	TRBV5-1	CASSLDIRSETQYF
NA	TRBV7-2	CASRDTLRETQYF
few	TRBV19	CASTKTLGQPDYTF
few	TRBV10-3	CAISELAGEQYF
NA	TRBV4-3	CASSQDPARAYNEQFF
few	TRBV15	CATSRPDWTSPRSDEQFF
many	TRBV5-1	CASRQGAGGGYNEQFF
NA	TRBV4-3	CASSQVAYSSYEQYF
NA	TRBV20-1	CSARVSTSGSYNEQFF
NA	TRBV5-4	CASSNIGPLGTEAFF
few	TRBV11-2	CASSPVGGRELFF
many	TRBV7-9	CASSSLGGTEAFF
NA	TRBV2	CASSEYTGVQPQHF
NA	TRBV3-1	CASSQNYRTEAFF
NA	TRBV29-1	CSVRDRGPGELFF